Described below is a single TCR beta chain sequence and its context. Its target is not known. The assay was immunoSEQ multiplex PCR, and TCRdb's table has in-frame clones only and misses some. The repertoire consists of some 250,000 clones, with approximately 83% occurring once and the leading ten covering less than 0.75%. These data originate in a study of Tregs in tolerant kidney transplant recipients. Study-level results: Tregs expanded with activated donor B cells seemed most donor-specific.

The sequence was obtained from a human donor in good health. The specimen sequenced was CD4+ T cells from blood.

The CDR3 DNA is TGTGCCACCGCGATTAGCCGTGGCACAGATACGCAGTATTTT. Translated: CATAISRGTDTQYF. V gene TRBV19 combines with J gene TRBJ2-3, with D uncertain. This CDR3 spans 14 amino acids. Between the trimmed V and J ends, which lost 10 bases and 1 base, there was a span of 15 bases. The germline V gene has CDR1 LNHDA and CDR2 SQIVND (reference sequence).